This entry lists 13 T cell receptor beta chains sequenced from one sample in a study of T cells in Graves' hyperthyroidism and ophthalmopathy. The investigators amplified TCR beta CDR3 regions from RNA transcripts. Primed by the HTBI set, a first-round RT-PCR was run on the TCR CDR3. TCRdb re-called the multiplex PCR reads with MiXCR, one entry per CDR3 protein. The data hold 500,000 to 650,000 distinct CDR3 sequences, with approximately 15% observed a single time. The sample taken for sequencing was blood. The receptors were gathered from a woman in her thirties or forties with Graves' hyperthyroidism.

This clonotype was observed many times. The chain joins TRBV20-1 to TRBJ2-1; no definite D call. CDR1 is DFQATT, CDR2 SNEGSKA, per germline (reference sequence). Trimming cost V 0 bases and J 2 bases, with 14 bases left between them. The CDR3 runs to 16 residues. CDR3 DNA: TGCAGTGCTAGAGATCCGGAAGGAAGAACCTACAATGAGCAGTTCTTC. As protein: CSARDPEGRTYNEQFF.

At least ten counts were recorded for this clonotype. V is TRBV18 and J is TRBJ2-1, with 7 bases matching TRBD2. The CDR3 has 16 residues. Germline-derived CDR1 and CDR2 are KGHSH and LQKENI. The ends lost 2 bases at V and 4 bases at J; junction bases unmatched: 8. The CDR3 DNA follows: TGTGCCAGCTCACCAACAGCGGGGCCGGGGTACAATGAGCAGTTCTTC. This gives the protein CASSPTAGPGYNEQFF.

This chain joins TRBV11-3 and TRBJ2-1; the D call may be TRBD1 or TRBD2 (5 bases each). The CDR3 runs 17 residues. The germline V gene encodes CDR1 SGHNT and CDR2 YENEEA. V was clipped by 0 bases and J by 7 bases, with 19 bases between them. The CDR3, as DNA: TGTGCCAGCAGCTTAGATATTGGGGGAGATGGAAGGAATGAGCAGTTCTTC. Protein product: CASSLDIGGDGRNEQFF.

This clonotype was found many times. The chain joins TRBV3-1 to TRBJ2-2, with 8 bases aligning to TRBD2. Trimming took 2 bases from V and 6 from J; bases not matched to a gene: 8. The V gene's germline CDR1 is LGHDT and CDR2 YNNKEL (reference sequence). This CDR3 is built from 16 residues. The CDR3 reads CASSQYGTRRAGELFF. The DNA of the CDR3 is TGTGCCAGCAGCCAATACGGGACTAGGAGGGCCGGGGAGCTGTTTTTT. Complete variable domain (other parts from reference TRBV3-1 and TRBJ2-2): DTAVSQTPKYLVTQMGNDKSIKCEQNLGHDTMYWYKQDSKKFLKIMFSYNNKELIINETVPNRFSPKSPDKAHLNLHINSLELGDSAVYFCASSQYGTRRAGELFFGEGSRLTVL.

This clonotype was counted only a few times. The V call is TRBV7-3, the J call TRBJ2-3; TRBD1 matches 9 bases. This CDR3 contains 15 residues. With V trimmed by 4 bases and J by 6 bases, 8 bases remained unmatched. Germline V gene data show CDR1 as SGHTA and CDR2 as FQGTGA. The DNA for the CDR3 is TGTGCCAGCAGCTCTACAGGGGGCTCGGATGATACGCAGTATTTT. Encoded protein: CASSSTGGSDDTQYF.

This clonotype was observed at least ten times. The V call is TRBV11-2, the J call TRBJ2-1; 9 positions match TRBD2. The V gene's germline CDR1 is SGHAT and CDR2 FQNNGV. The CDR3 is 19 amino acids. Germline trimming cut 1 base from V and 5 bases from J; bases unmatched to any gene: 15. CDR3 coding DNA: TGTGCCAGCAGCTTAGCCTTTATGACTAGCGGCTTTCCTCACAATGAGCAGTTCTTC. Residues: CASSLAFMTSGFPHNEQFF.

There are many counts of this clonotype. The CDR3 spells CASSLGQARSSYNEQFF. CDR3 DNA: TGTGCCAGCAGTTTGGGACAGGCCCGGAGCTCCTACAATGAGCAGTTCTTC. The chain is built from TRBV27 and TRBJ2-1, with 8 bases that match TRBD1. The V segment lost 3 bases and the J segment 0 bases; nucleotides outside the gene matches: 7. The CDR3 contains 17 residues. In germline, CDR1 is MNHEY, CDR2 SMNVEV (reference sequence).

The chain uses TRBV19 and TRBJ2-3; possible D gene TRBD1, 6 bases. CDR1 is LNHDA and CDR2 is SQIVND in the germline V gene (reference sequence). V gave up 7 bases and J gave up 0 bases, with 11 bases separating them. This CDR3 has 14 residues. The CDR3, as DNA: TGTGCCAGTAAGGTGGGGGCTAGCACAGATACGCAGTATTTT. Its translation is CASKVGASTDTQYF.

This chain uses TRBV11-1 with TRBJ1-2, with D tentatively TRBD1 (6 bases). The germline CDR1 and CDR2 sequences are SGHAT and FQDESV (reference sequence). The V end was cut by 6 bases, the J end by 7 bases, with 15 bases between. This CDR3 is 13 amino acids long. CDR3 in amino acids: CASRNQGLGGYTF. The DNA of the CDR3 is TGTGCCAGCAGGAACCAGGGGCTGGGTGGCTACACCTTC. The complete variable domain, with remaining parts taken from reference TRBV11-1 and TRBJ1-2, reads EAEVAQSPRYKITEKSQAVAFWCDPISGHATLYWYRQILGQGPELLVQFQDESVVDDSQLPKDRFSAERLKGVDSTLKIQPAELGDSAMYLCASRNQGLGGYTFGSGTRLTVV.

This clonotype has a handful of counts. CDR3 region: CASSFGGILYGYTF. The CDR3 coding sequence is TGTGCCAGCAGTTTTGGGGGGATACTCTATGGCTACACCTTC. The chain combines TRBV12-3 or TRBV12-4 with TRBJ1-2; a weak D match, TRBD1 (5 bases). CDR3 length: 14 residues. V lost 3 bases and J lost 4, with 12 bases in between.

This clonotype was counted only a few times. The V call is TRBV10-3, the J call TRBJ2-7; 9 bases are a match to TRBD2. Germline trimming cut 4 bases from V and 5 bases from J; bases unmatched to any gene: 3. The CDR3 is 13 amino acids. Germline CDR1 ENHRY, CDR2 SYGVKD. CDR3 protein: CAISGTSDDEQYF. The CDR3 DNA sequence: TGTGCCATCAGTGGGACTAGCGACGACGAGCAGTACTTC.

There are a few counts of this clonotype. The V and J genes are TRBV20-1 and TRBJ2-5; 8 nucleotides agree with TRBD1. CDR3 length equals 15 residues. J was trimmed by 2 bases and V by 6 bases; bases with no gene match: 11. Germline V gene lookup returns CDR1 DFQATT and CDR2 SNEGSKA (reference sequence). CDR3 sequence: CSAHTPGQGQETQYF. The CDR3, as DNA: TGCAGTGCCCATACACCAGGACAGGGACAAGAGACCCAGTACTTC.

This clonotype was seen a few times. The rearrangement uses TRBV10-2 and TRBJ2-1; TRBD2 agrees at 7 bases. The germline CDR1 and CDR2 sequences are WSHSY and SAAADI. The J segment lost 10 bases and the V segment lost 3 bases, leaving 3 bases of the junction unmatched. The CDR3 runs to 12 residues. CDR3: CASSDLRGEQFF. The CDR3 DNA follows: TGCGCCAGCAGTGATCTGCGGGGGGAGCAGTTCTTC.